This T cell receptor beta chain emerged from a study of blood T cell repertoires in COVID-19. Looking at the study overall: Acute-phase and convalescent COVID-19 samples originated in the United States, Italy and Spain. PBMCs, B-cell-depleted T cells, or T cells provided the cDNA or gDNA that made up the material.

Germline V lookup: CDR1 MNHEY, CDR2 SVGAGI. Trimming left V 8 bases short and J 3 bases short, with 13 bases between. CDR3 length: 13 residues. Per the authors' pipeline: The assay estimated nucleated cells by amplifying reference gene primers. The data were produced by immunoSEQ multiplex PCR, yet TCRdb's version contains in-frame clones alone and is incomplete. From that table come the V and J calls and clone size; the DNA was used to work out D and trimming. The table has some 350,000 clones, approximately 86% seen once. This receptor was identified in a human donor in a cohort sampled during active COVID-19. Sequencing was performed on peripheral blood. The chain employs TRBV6-5 and TRBJ1-2; tentative D call: TRBD1 (5 bases). This chain's CDR3 is CASGLGQYYGYTF. The CDR3 coding sequence is TGTGCCAGCGGTCTGGGGCAGTACTATGGCTACACCTTC.